This TCR beta chain is from a study of immune evolution from preneoplasia to lung adenocarcinoma. Study-level points and caveats: Later-stage lesions appeared to have more T cells, more diversity, less clonality.

On this clone itself: What it binds is unknown.

Sequenced by immunoSEQ multiplex PCR; TCRdb stores in-frame clones only, minus some. The profile shows about 12,000 clones, about 84% of them singletons. V gave up 3 bases and J gave up 0 bases; unmatched junction bases: 4. Germline-derived CDR1 and CDR2 are SGDLS and YYNGEE. The CDR3 has 15 amino acids. The chain combines TRBV9 with TRBJ2-3; 7 bases align to TRBD1. The sequenced sample consisted of FFPE tissue from an adenomatous hyperplasia lung lesion. Documented subset: atypical adenomatous hyperplasia (AAH), lung preneoplasia. This sequence originates from a person aged 50-75 years with lung adenocarcinoma. The chain's CDR3 is CASSATGASTDTQYF. CDR3 DNA: TGTGCCAGCAGCGCCACAGGGGCAAGCACAGATACGCAGTATTTT.